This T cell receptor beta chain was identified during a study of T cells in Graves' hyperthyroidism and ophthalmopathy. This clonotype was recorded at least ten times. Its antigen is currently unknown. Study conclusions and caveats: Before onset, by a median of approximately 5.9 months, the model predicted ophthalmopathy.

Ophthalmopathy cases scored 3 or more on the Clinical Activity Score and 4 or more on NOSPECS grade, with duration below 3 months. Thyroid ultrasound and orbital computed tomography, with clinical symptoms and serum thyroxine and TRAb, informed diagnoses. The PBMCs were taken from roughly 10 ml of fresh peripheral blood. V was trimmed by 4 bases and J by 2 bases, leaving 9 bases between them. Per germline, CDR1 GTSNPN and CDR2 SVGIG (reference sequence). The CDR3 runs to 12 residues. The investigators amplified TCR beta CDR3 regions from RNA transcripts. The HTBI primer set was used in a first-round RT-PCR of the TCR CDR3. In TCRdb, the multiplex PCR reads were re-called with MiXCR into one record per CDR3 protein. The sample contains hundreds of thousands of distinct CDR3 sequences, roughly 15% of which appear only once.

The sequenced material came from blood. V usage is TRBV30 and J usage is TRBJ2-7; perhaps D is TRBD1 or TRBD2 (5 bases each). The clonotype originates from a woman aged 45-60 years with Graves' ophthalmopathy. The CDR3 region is CAWKRGPYEQYF. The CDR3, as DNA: TGTGCCTGGAAAAGGGGACCCTACGAGCAGTACTTC.